This T cell receptor beta chain was recorded in a study of blood T cell repertoires in COVID-19. Study overall: From the United States, Italy and Spain came samples of acute and convalescent COVID-19.

TCRdb keeps only in-frame clones here, not all; method: immunoSEQ multiplex PCR. The sample shows some 77,000 clones, nearly 90% of them seen only once. This sequence originates from a woman of 80 years or more with active or convalescent COVID-19. Input material: peripheral blood.

This chain's CDR3 is CASSLVDLVEQYF. CDR3 sequence (DNA): TGTGCCAGCAGCTTAGTGGACTTAGTTGAGCAGTACTTC. V and J are TRBV11-2 and TRBJ2-7, with D maybe TRBD2 (5 bases). CDR1 SGHAT and CDR2 FQNNGV come from the germline V gene. This CDR3 is 13 amino acids long. Deletions cut 1 base from V and 7 bases from J, with 11 bases between.